This is a list of T cell receptor beta chains from one sample in a study of CD8+ T cells in alopecia areata. Sequencing was performed with immunoSEQ multiplex PCR; in TCRdb, only in-frame clones are kept and a portion is missing. The sample lists about 110,000 clones; almost 60% were seen once. The sequenced sample was CD8+ T cells sorted from blood. The source is a human donor in good health. The CDR3 runs from the conserved cysteine through the conserved F or W. Each record gives: clone size, V gene, D gene, J gene, CDR3 protein, CDR3 DNA. A D gene is named only where the DNA matches it firmly. Only some rows state a clone size, as once, few, many or a class for expanded clones.

size: .; V: TRBV30; D: .; J: TRBJ2-1; CDR3: CACRPRDTANEQFF; DNA: TGTGCCTGCCGCCCTCGGGACACGGCAAATGAGCAGTTCTTC
size: few; V: TRBV28; D: .; J: TRBJ1-2; CDR3: CASSLYRETANYGYTF; DNA: TGTGCCAGCAGTTTATATAGAGAGACGGCTAACTATGGCTACACCTTC
size: .; V: TRBV5-6; D: .; J: TRBJ1-1; CDR3: CASSFPTGLNTEAFF; DNA: TGTGCCAGCAGTTTCCCGACAGGATTGAACACTGAAGCTTTCTTT
size: .; V: TRBV6-5; D: .; J: TRBJ2-1; CDR3: CASSYGGTYNEQFF; DNA: TGTGCCAGCAGTTACGGAGGGACCTACAATGAGCAGTTCTTC
size: .; V: TRBV5-1; D: TRBD1; J: TRBJ2-1; CDR3: CASSPGQGGYNEQFF; DNA: TGCGCCAGCAGCCCCGGACAGGGAGGCTACAATGAGCAGTTCTTC
size: few; V: TRBV23-1; D: .; J: TRBJ1-3; CDR3: CASSQVIYWGWGSGNTIYF; DNA: TGCGCCAGCAGTCAAGTCATCTATTGGGGATGGGGCTCTGGAAACACCATATATTTT
size: .; V: TRBV6-5; D: TRBD2; J: TRBJ2-5; CDR3: CASRLAGGLGETQYF; DNA: TGTGCCAGCAGGCTAGCGGGGGGATTAGGAGAGACCCAGTACTTC
size: .; V: TRBV18; D: .; J: TRBJ2-5; CDR3: CASSPPELETQYF; DNA: TGTGCCAGCTCACCACCGGAGCTGGAGACCCAGTACTTC
size: .; V: TRBV5-1; D: TRBD2; J: TRBJ2-1; CDR3: CASSRGTSGGSSYNEQFF; DNA: TGCGCCAGCAGCCGCGGGACTAGCGGGGGGAGCTCCTACAATGAGCAGTTCTTC
size: .; V: TRBV7-9; D: TRBD1; J: TRBJ2-5; CDR3: CASSTGTGAKETQYF; DNA: TGTGCCAGCAGCACCGGGACAGGGGCGAAAGAGACCCAGTACTTC
size: many; V: TRBV10-3; D: TRBD2; J: TRBJ2-7; CDR3: CAISESGTSGDDEQYF; DNA: TGTGCCATCAGTGAGTCGGGGACTAGCGGGGACGACGAGCAGTACTTC
size: few; V: TRBV5-5; D: .; J: TRBJ2-5; CDR3: CASSSPGPRQETQYF; DNA: TGTGCCAGCAGCTCGCCGGGACCTCGACAAGAGACCCAGTACTTC
size: .; V: TRBV9; D: TRBD2; J: TRBJ2-2; CDR3: CASSVSTSGGSNTGELFF; DNA: TGTGCCAGCAGCGTATCTACTAGCGGGGGGTCCAACACCGGGGAGCTGTTTTTT
size: few; V: TRBV13; D: .; J: TRBJ1-1; CDR3: CASSLAPEAFF; DNA: TGTGCCAGCAGCTTGGCTCCTGAAGCTTTCTTT
size: few; V: TRBV11-2; D: TRBD2; J: TRBJ2-1; CDR3: CASSFPRTSGSNSYNEQFF; DNA: TGTGCCAGCAGCTTCCCGAGGACTAGCGGGTCGAACTCCTACAATGAGCAGTTCTTC
size: .; V: TRBV5-6; D: .; J: TRBJ1-1; CDR3: CASTDPGSTWTEAFF; DNA: TGTGCCAGCACCGACCCAGGGTCCACGTGGACTGAAGCTTTCTTT
size: .; V: TRBV18; D: .; J: TRBJ2-1; CDR3: CASSPPGLEQFF; DNA: TGTGCCAGCTCACCACCGGGCCTTGAGCAGTTCTTC
size: once; V: TRBV5-4; D: .; J: TRBJ2-6; CDR3: CASSPTDSGANVLTF; DNA: TGTGCCAGCAGTCCGACAGATTCTGGGGCCAACGTCCTGACTTTC
size: once; V: TRBV2; D: TRBD2; J: TRBJ2-5; CDR3: CASRPLAGGRGETQYF; DNA: TGTGCCAGCAGGCCTCTAGCGGGGGGCCGGGGGGAGACCCAGTACTTC
size: few; V: TRBV29-1; D: TRBD1; J: TRBJ2-3; CDR3: CSVDRGPDTQYF; DNA: TGCAGCGTTGACAGGGGGCCAGATACGCAGTATTTT
size: .; V: TRBV5-6; D: .; J: TRBJ2-1; CDR3: CASSFSASRVPEQFF; DNA: TGTGCCAGCAGCTTCTCGGCCAGTCGGGTCCCTGAGCAGTTCTTC
size: few; V: TRBV5-1; D: TRBD1; J: TRBJ2-7; CDR3: CASRRQGMIDEQYF; DNA: TGCGCCAGCAGACGACAGGGTATGATAGACGAGCAGTACTTC
size: .; V: TRBV7-2; D: .; J: TRBJ2-2; CDR3: CASSGWDQGELFF; DNA: TGTGCCAGCAGCGGATGGGATCAGGGGGAGCTGTTTTTT
size: few; V: TRBV13; D: .; J: TRBJ1-4; CDR3: CASSWKDGEKLFF; DNA: TGTGCCAGCAGCTGGAAGGACGGTGAAAAACTGTTTTTT
size: .; V: TRBV9; D: .; J: TRBJ2-6; CDR3: CASSVEWWGSGANVLTF; DNA: TGTGCCAGCAGCGTAGAATGGTGGGGGTCTGGGGCCAACGTCCTGACTTTC
size: .; V: TRBV13; D: TRBD1; J: TRBJ2-7; CDR3: CASSSGQGAYEQYF; DNA: TGTGCCAGCAGCTCGGGACAGGGGGCCTACGAGCAGTACTTC
size: .; V: TRBV13; D: .; J: TRBJ2-7; CDR3: CASSLGVEYEQYF; DNA: TGTGCCAGCAGCTTAGGCGTAGAGTACGAGCAGTACTTC
size: .; V: TRBV5-1; D: TRBD1; J: TRBJ1-1; CDR3: CASRLGDRGFTEAFF; DNA: TGCGCCAGCAGGCTGGGGGACAGGGGCTTCACTGAAGCTTTCTTT
size: .; V: TRBV6-5; D: TRBD2; J: TRBJ2-3; CDR3: CASSRAGASTDTQYF; DNA: TGTGCCAGCAGTCGAGCGGGGGCTAGCACAGATACGCAGTATTTT
size: few; V: TRBV29-1; D: .; J: TRBJ2-3; CDR3: CSVDADGTDTQYF; DNA: TGCAGCGTTGATGCCGATGGGACAGATACGCAGTATTTT
size: .; V: TRBV5-6; D: .; J: TRBJ2-7; CDR3: CASSLPEGVNEQYF; DNA: TGTGCCAGCAGCCTACCAGAGGGGGTTAACGAGCAGTACTTC
size: .; V: TRBV6-5; D: TRBD1; J: TRBJ1-2; CDR3: CASSLSGTGPYGYTF; DNA: TGTGCCAGCAGTTTATCTGGGACAGGGCCTTATGGCTACACCTTC
size: .; V: TRBV27; D: TRBD2; J: TRBJ2-4; CDR3: CASSLSPSGGIQYF; DNA: TGTGCCAGCAGTTTATCCCCTAGCGGGGGCATTCAGTACTTC
size: many; V: TRBV6-6; D: .; J: TRBJ2-6; CDR3: CASSPLGTGANVLTF; DNA: TGTGCCAGCAGCCCCCTCGGGACTGGGGCCAACGTCCTGACTTTC
size: few; V: TRBV5-6; D: TRBD1; J: TRBJ1-2; CDR3: CASSLRWGQGTYGYTF; DNA: TGTGCCAGCAGCTTGAGGTGGGGACAGGGCACTTATGGCTACACCTTC